The rows below give T cell receptor beta chains drawn from one sample of a study of OX40 agonist ivuxolimab in advanced cancers. Libraries were prepared by immunoSEQ multiplex PCR; TCRdb keeps only in-frame clonotypes and omits some of them. The sample has about 20,000 clones, approximately 86% seen once. This specimen was CD4+ or CD8+ T cells sorted from blood, taken in a trial of the OX40 agonist ivuxolimab. Receptor source: an adult with an advanced solid tumor such as melanoma, head and neck, liver or kidney cancer. CDR3s include the opening cysteine and the closing phenylalanine or tryptophan. Each record gives: J gene, V gene, clone size, D gene, CDR3 protein, CDR3 DNA. D genes are given only for firm matches. Some rows mark clone size as missing; the rest say once, few, many or name a class of expanded clone.

TRBJ1-6 | TRBV9 | - | - | CASSVASTVPNSPLHF | TGTGCCAGCAGCGTAGCCTCGACCGTGCCTAATTCACCCCTCCACTTT
TRBJ2-7 | TRBV7-8 | once | - | CASSSGTFGTYEQYF | TGTGCCAGCAGCTCCGGGACATTCGGCACCTACGAGCAGTACTTC
TRBJ1-2 | TRBV2 | - | - | CASSEGDSYGYTF | TGTGCCAGCAGTGAAGGAGACAGCTATGGCTACACCTTC
TRBJ1-6 | TRBV5-8 | - | - | CASSLLATGFGSPLHF | TGTGCCAGCAGCTTGTTAGCTACAGGGTTTGGCTCACCCCTCCACTTT
TRBJ2-2 | TRBV7-3 | - | TRBD1 | CASSSDRAGGELFF | TGTGCCAGCAGCTCGGACAGGGCCGGCGGGGAGCTGTTTTTT
TRBJ1-1 | TRBV4-1 | - | - | CASSQGDRNTEAFF | TGCGCCAGCAGCCAGGGAGACAGGAACACTGAAGCTTTCTTT
TRBJ1-2 | TRBV18 | - | - | CASSPPNQGTNYGYTF | TGTGCCAGCTCACCACCGAACCAAGGGACTAACTATGGCTACACCTTC
TRBJ2-1 | TRBV6-1 | - | TRBD2 | CASTLAGDGEQFF | TGTGCCAGCACACTAGCGGGGGACGGTGAGCAGTTCTTC
TRBJ2-2 | TRBV18 | few | TRBD2 | CASSPPTGEGNTGELFF | TGTGCCAGCTCACCACCTACGGGGGAGGGCAACACCGGGGAGCTGTTTTTT
TRBJ2-7 | TRBV4-3 | - | - | CASSHPPDGRRQYF | TGCGCCAGCAGCCACCCTCCCGACGGCAGGCGGCAGTACTTC
TRBJ1-1 | TRBV5-4 | - | - | CASGESGRTEAFF | TGTGCCAGCGGCGAGAGCGGGCGAACTGAAGCTTTCTTT
TRBJ1-4 | TRBV4-2 | - | TRBD1 | CASSPRDRAGDSNEKLFF | TGTGCCAGCAGCCCGCGAGACAGGGCTGGGGATTCTAATGAAAAACTGTTTTTT
TRBJ2-7 | TRBV10-2 | - | - | CASSGGPELGRAYEQYF | TGCGCCAGCAGTGGGGGGCCTGAGCTAGGACGGGCCTACGAGCAGTACTTC
TRBJ2-7 | TRBV19 | - | - | CASSKTGGSSYEQYF | TGTGCCAGTAGTAAAACAGGAGGGAGCTCCTACGAGCAGTACTTC